Presented here are 11 T cell receptor beta chains from one specimen sequenced in a study of CD8+ T cells in alopecia areata. Extracted from the samples, RNA was reverse transcribed into cDNA to serve as the sequencing template. Profiling relied on immunoSEQ multiplex PCR, and the TCRdb table lists in-frame clones only, not all of them. Counted here are 200,000 to 250,000 clones, roughly two thirds occurring once; the ten biggest clones make up 1% to 1.5%. The sample here was CD4+ T cells sorted from blood, taken at week 0. Source of these receptors: a human donor with alopecia areata.

The chain carries TRBV25-1 and TRBJ1-4, with D perhaps matching TRBD1 (5 bases). CDR1 and CDR2 from the germline V gene are MGHDK and SYGVNS. Trimming left V 5 bases short and J 10 bases short, with 20 bases between. The CDR3 spans 15 residues. DNA for the CDR3: TGTGCCAGCAGTAAGCTCTCAGGACATCCAGGAAAACTGTTTTTT. This codes for CASSKLSGHPGKLFF.

The table lists this clone with a count of one. This chain uses TRBV20-1 with TRBJ1-2; D possibly corresponds to TRBD1 (5 bases). CDR1 and CDR2 from the germline V gene are DFQATT and SNEGSKA (reference sequence). Trimming took 6 bases from V and 6 from J, leaving 11 bases between them. This CDR3 is 11 amino acids long. CDR3 coding DNA: TGCAGTGCAAAGTGGGGGGATGGCTACACCTTC. Protein sequence: CSAKWGDGYTF.

This clone was seen only a few times. The chain has TRBV25-1 and TRBJ2-5, with D tentatively TRBD1 (5 bases). The length of the CDR3 is 15 residues. V was trimmed by 5 bases and J by 0 bases, leaving 13 bases between them. Germline CDR1 is MGHDK and CDR2 is SYGVNS. The CDR3 here is CASSTTTEYQETQYF. In DNA, the CDR3 is TGTGCCAGCAGTACCACGACAGAGTACCAAGAGACCCAGTACTTC.

The chain links TRBV2 to TRBJ2-3; TRBD1 agrees at 7 bases. The junction had 6 bases not matched to a gene; V was cut back by 5 bases and J by 1 base. CDR3 length: 15 amino acids. Germline lookup yields CDR1 SNHLY and CDR2 FYNNEI. CDR3 coding DNA: TGTGCCAGCAGTCCTGACAGGGCCCGCACAGATACGCAGTATTTT. It encodes CASSPDRARTDTQYF.

This chain uses TRBV5-1 with TRBJ2-1, with TRBD2 matching over 10 bases. This CDR3 has 14 amino acids. Trimming at V came to 4 bases and at J to 6 bases, leaving 4 bases not matched to a gene. Germline lookup yields CDR1 SGHRS and CDR2 YFSETQ. The CDR3 loop reads CASSQGLARNEQFF. The CDR3 DNA is TGCGCCAGCAGCCAGGGACTAGCGCGCAATGAGCAGTTCTTC.

The CDR3 bases are TGTGCCAGCAGCCCAGTTGCGGGCCTTCTTGGCTACACCTTC. The encoded protein is CASSPVAGLLGYTF. The chain uses TRBV4-2 and TRBJ1-2; D is unclear. Trimming shortened V by 4 bases and J by 7 bases, and 16 bases separated the two germline ends. Germline CDR1 and CDR2: LGHNA and YNFKEQ. CDR3 length: 14 amino acids.

The genes are TRBV7-9 and TRBJ2-3, with D uncertain. The CDR3 runs to 12 residues. Germline CDR1 reads SEHNR; CDR2 reads FQNEAQ (reference sequence). The V and J ends lost 1 base and 4 bases respectively, with 3 bases between them. CDR3 DNA: TGTGCCAGCAGCTTAGTTCCAGATACGCAGTATTTT. Translating it yields CASSLVPDTQYF.

The genes are TRBV7-2 and TRBJ1-4; D unclear. Germline V lookup: CDR1 SGHTA, CDR2 FQGNSA. The V end lost 2 bases, the J end lost 6 bases, and 7 bases lay between the germline ends. The CDR3 is 13 amino acids. CDR3 sequence: CASSLFGDEKLFF. CDR3 in DNA: TGTGCCAGCAGCTTATTCGGGGATGAAAAACTGTTTTTT. Combining the CDR3 with reference TRBV7-2 and TRBJ1-4 gives the whole variable domain GAGVSQSPSNKVTEKGKDVELRCDPISGHTALYWYRQSLGQGLEFLIYFQGNSAPDKSGLPSDRFSAERTGGSVSTLTIQRTQQEDSAVYLCASSLFGDEKLFFGSGTQLSVL.

This clone was observed a few times. V usage is TRBV5-6 and J usage is TRBJ2-7, with D hard to call. Trimming shortened V by 1 base and J by 1 base, and 3 bases separated the two germline ends. This CDR3 is 12 amino acids long. CDR1 and CDR2 (germline): SGHDT, YYEEEE. As DNA, the CDR3 is TGTGCCAGCAGCTTGACTTCCTACGAGCAGTACTTC. Protein: CASSLTSYEQYF.

This chain connects TRBV5-1 to TRBJ2-5, with a possible D match to TRBD2 (6 bases). The germline V and J ends were trimmed by 4 bases and 4 bases, with 11 bases remaining between them. CDR1 is SGHRS, CDR2 YFSETQ, per germline. The CDR3 is 13 amino acids. DNA for the CDR3: TGCGCCAGCAGCCGCTCAGCGGGAGAGACCCAGTACTTC. Encoded protein: CASSRSAGETQYF.

This chain uses TRBV7-2 with TRBJ2-1; tentative D call: TRBD2 (5 bases). V lost 5 bases, J lost 9 bases, and 14 bases lay in between. The length of the CDR3 is 13 residues. CDR1 and CDR2 (germline): SGHTA, FQGNSA. CDR3 protein: CASSPLLVREQFF. DNA of the CDR3: TGTGCCAGCAGCCCCCTACTAGTGCGTGAGCAGTTCTTC. The complete variable domain, with remaining parts taken from reference TRBV7-2 and TRBJ2-1, reads GAGVSQSPSNKVTEKGKDVELRCDPISGHTALYWYRQSLGQGLEFLIYFQGNSAPDKSGLPSDRFSAERTGGSVSTLTIQRTQQEDSAVYLCASSPLLVREQFFGPGTRLTVL.